This paragraph covers one T cell receptor (beta chain) sequence. The antigen remains undetermined. This sample was taken from a study of monozygotic twins with inflammatory bowel disease. Findings and limits, study-wide: Between concordant and discordant twins, repertoire similarity failed to differ, a result that limited power may explain. Differing immunosuppressive treatments may have added variability to patient repertoires. Those with IBD had lower TCRbeta diversity (inverse Simpson) than their healthy co-twins did.

CDR3 length: 12 residues. Germline-derived CDR1 and CDR2 are SNHLY and FYNNEI. Making cDNA involved eight separate reactions per sample. From the 5' RACE reads, TCRdb lists one entry per CDR3 protein and no DNA. The sample table includes about 210,000 distinct CDR3 sequences. The genes are TRBV2 and TRBJ2-1; TCRdb names TRBD1, which stays unverified in the absence of DNA. The sample was blood. The source of this sequence is a human donor with ulcerative colitis or Crohn's disease, or a healthy co-twin of an affected twin (not recorded which). The CDR3: CASSTGAGEQFF. The variable domain in full, with the rest retrieved from reference TRBV2 and TRBJ2-1, is EPEVTQTPSHQVTQMGQEVILRCVPISNHLYFYWYRQILGQKVEFLVSFYNNEISEKSEIFDDQFSVERPDGSNFTLKIRSTKLEDSAMYFCASSTGAGEQFFGPGTRLTVL.